The entry below describes one T cell receptor beta chain. The data stem from a study of blood T cell repertoires in COVID-19. On the study more broadly: Acute-phase and convalescent COVID-19 samples originated in the United States, Italy and Spain. PBMCs, B-cell-depleted T cells, or T cells were the source of the cDNA or gDNA that made up the material.

V gave up 0 bases and J gave up 9 bases, with 12 bases separating them. The CDR3 sequence is 15 residues long. Germline V lookup: CDR1 MNHEY, CDR2 SVGAGI. Original analysis: Amplification with reference gene primers provided the estimates of nucleated cell counts. The repertoire was sequenced with immunoSEQ multiplex PCR; TCRdb's copy has only in-frame clones and lacks some. The V and J calls and clone size are taken from that table; D and trimming were inferred from the DNA. This sample has 450,000 to 500,000 clones; approximately 85% occur once, and the top ten carry about 3%. The material sequenced was peripheral blood. The V and J genes are TRBV6-5 and TRBJ1-6, with D possibly TRBD1 on 5 matching bases. The sequence was obtained from a human donor in a cohort sampled during active COVID-19. The CDR3 spells CASSYSGGVGSPLHF. The CDR3 DNA reads TGTGCCAGCAGTTACTCGGGGGGGGTCGGTTCACCCCTCCACTTT.